Reported below is one TCR beta chain. As yet, its antigen is unknown. The sample is drawn from a study of beta chain features in type 1 diabetes. cDNA synthesis used the whole RNA isolate, giving expressed TCRB sequences. TCRdb's table, derived via immunoSEQ multiplex PCR, lists solely in-frame clones and lacks some. The sample carries hundreds of thousands of clones, about an eighth recorded once. The CDR3 has 15 residues. Trimming took 3 bases from V and 0 from J, leaving 8 bases between them. Germline loops: CDR1 MGHDK, CDR2 SYGVNS. The study, taken as a whole, reports: Shortening of TCRB CDR3s, moderate but significant, appeared in all four CD4+ subsets of Type 1 diabetes patients.

V and J are TRBV25-1 and TRBJ1-4, with D unclear. The receptor comes from a man younger than 30 with type 1 diabetes. The sequenced sample was naive CD4+ T cells from blood. The CDR3 is CASSESGATNEKLFF. The CDR3 coding sequence is TGTGCCAGCAGTGAGTCTGGCGCAACTAATGAAAAACTGTTTTTT.